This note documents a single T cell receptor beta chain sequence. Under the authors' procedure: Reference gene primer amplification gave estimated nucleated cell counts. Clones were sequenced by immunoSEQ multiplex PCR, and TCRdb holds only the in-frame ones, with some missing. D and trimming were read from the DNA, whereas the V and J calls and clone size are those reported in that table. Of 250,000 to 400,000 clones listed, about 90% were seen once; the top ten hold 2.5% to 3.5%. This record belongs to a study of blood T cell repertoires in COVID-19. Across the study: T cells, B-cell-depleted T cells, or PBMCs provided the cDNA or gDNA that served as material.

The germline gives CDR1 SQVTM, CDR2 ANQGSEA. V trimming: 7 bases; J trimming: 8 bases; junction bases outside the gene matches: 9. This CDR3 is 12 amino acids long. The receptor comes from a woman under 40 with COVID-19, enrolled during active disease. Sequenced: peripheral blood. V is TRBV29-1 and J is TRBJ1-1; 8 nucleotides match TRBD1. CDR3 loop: CSAMTGAKEAFF. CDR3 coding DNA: TGCAGCGCGATGACAGGGGCTAAAGAAGCTTTCTTT.